This T cell receptor beta chain was sequenced for a study of T cell repertoires in cytomegalovirus infection (dated by TCRdb to between 2019 and 2020). Concerning the study at large: The HLA type of each donor mattered for the analysis, because public TCR beta signatures pointed to carriage of CMV infection along with the matching HLA type.

TCRdb lists the instrument as Illumina HiSeq 1500. TCRdb redid the processing of the public reads, applying fastp at Q25 and MiXCR, and retained in-frame beta chains. Every entry covers one CDR3 protein and lists the most common genes and DNA from its rows. Counted in this sample were roughly 320,000 distinct CDR3 sequences; roughly a tenth of them appeared once. Less than 3% of the sample lies in the top ten. The paper as a whole reports these results and caveats: The ex vivo response was dominated by HLA-C-restricted CMV-specific TCR beta clonotypes, and the single most frequent clonotype in two of eight donors was supplied by these HLA-C-restricted clonotypes. In both this cohort and an independent 352-donor cohort, the cumulative frequency of public TCR beta family members distinguished carriers of CMV infection plus the relevant HLA type.

The germline V gene supplies CDR1 LGHNT and CDR2 FRNRAP. The trim is 7 bases for V and 3 bases for J, with a gap of 15 bases between the germline ends. There are 14 amino acids in the CDR3, from cysteine to phenylalanine inclusive. Solely the CDR3 DNA is kept, with 42 bases framed from the first base. There are many counts of this clonotype. Its antigen remains unidentified. Per-base quality was not reported, and no clone a single base away is much larger than it. Source material: PBMCs. This sequence was found in a human donor in good health (CMV status not recorded). Some clones in this sample may be carry-over from other donors' samples. The chain is made from TRBV12-5 and TRBJ2-5; the D gene is possibly TRBD1 or TRBD2, each agreeing over 6 bases. The DNA sequence follows: TGTGCTAGTGTCCTAGGGGGGACAAAAGAGACCCAGTACTTC. Its coded protein is CASVLGGTKETQYF.